Below are 4 T cell receptor beta chains sequenced from a single sample in a study of T cell changes during pregnancy in multiple sclerosis (dated by TCRdb to the late 2010s). The library was generated by the immunoSEQ multiplex PCR assay. TCRdb retrieved this table from immuneACCESS and kept in-frame rearrangements only. Not all clones are present; in checked studies, unresolved V genes account for under half, and no reason is known for the remainder. The sample data list roughly 40,000 clones, and about 88% of these were observed just once. The top ten constitute more than 1% of the sample. This material consisted of CD4+ T cells from peripheral blood mononuclear cells, taken before pregnancy. These receptors were obtained from a female donor with multiple sclerosis, enrolled in a pregnancy study.

V and J are TRBV28 and TRBJ2-7; 9 bases match TRBD2. Per the germline V gene, CDR1 is MDHEN and CDR2 is SYDVKM. The V and J ends lost 6 bases and 7 bases, in that order; junction bases with no gene match: 10. The CDR3 is 14 residues long. In DNA, the CDR3 is TGTGCCAGCAGGTCTAGCGGGGCAGGGGGGGAGCAGTACTTC. Translating gives CASRSSGAGGEQYF.

CDR3 region: CASSLATGIETQYF. Here the CDR3 DNA reads TGCGCCAGCAGCTTGGCCACAGGGATAGAGACCCAGTACTTC. This rearrangement joins TRBV5-1 to TRBJ2-5; tentatively, D is TRBD1 (6 bases). With 0 bases removed from V and 4 bases from J, the gap between germline ends came to 10 bases. The CDR3 sequence is 14 residues long. The V gene's germline CDR1 is SGHRS and CDR2 YFSETQ.

The CDR3 DNA reads TGCGCCAGCAAGGGACAGGGTAACACCGGGGAGCTGTTTTTT. It translates to CASKGQGNTGELFF. J is TRBJ2-2 and V is TRBV10-2, with 9 positions matching TRBD1. The length of the CDR3 is 14 residues. The J segment lost 2 bases and the V segment lost 7 bases, leaving 2 bases of the junction unmatched. The V gene's germline CDR1 is WSHSY and CDR2 SAAADI.

This chain uses TRBV30 with TRBJ2-5; TRBD2 matches at 10 bases. After removal of 1 base from V and 6 bases from J, the junction contained 11 bases not matched to a gene. The CDR3 covers 16 residues. Per the germline V gene, CDR1 is GTSNPN and CDR2 is SVGIG (reference sequence). The CDR3 protein is CAWSGGSGRAWQTQYF. CDR3 in DNA: TGTGCCTGGAGTGGGGGGAGCGGGAGGGCCTGGCAGACCCAGTACTTC.